Below are 21 T cell receptor beta chains sequenced from a single sample in a study of T cell responses to AZD1222 COVID-19 vaccine. Assay used: immunoSEQ multiplex PCR; TCRdb lists only in-frame clones, some missing. In the table there are over 110,000 clones, 75% to 90% of which are singletons. The sequences come from peripheral blood, collected 28 days after the second AZD1222 dose. The receptors come from an adult who received the AZD1222 COVID-19 vaccine.

The J gene is TRBJ1-6, the V gene TRBV18; 7 bases map to TRBD1. Looked up from germline, CDR1 is KGHSH and CDR2 is LQKENI. The CDR3 has 15 residues. Losses at the gene ends were 5 bases for V and 5 bases for J; bases not matched to a gene: 6. The CDR3 protein is CASSVQQGNNSPLHF. The CDR3 bases are TGTGCCAGCTCAGTACAACAGGGGAATAATTCACCCCTCCACTTT.

The chain uses TRBV5-4 and TRBJ2-2; D assignment may be TRBD1 or TRBD2 (6 bases each). V was pared by 7 bases and J by 2 bases, with 21 bases between. CDR3 length equals 17 residues. Germline CDR1 SGHNT, CDR2 YYREEE (reference sequence). The CDR3 protein is CASAPLGGRGNTGELFF. Written as DNA, the CDR3 is TGTGCCAGCGCACCATTAGGGGGGCGAGGAAACACCGGGGAGCTGTTTTTT.

The chain carries TRBV13 and TRBJ1-2; D ambiguous. Germline CDR1 is PRHDT and CDR2 is FYEKMQ (reference sequence). V lost 1 base and J 4 bases, leaving 4 bases between the germline ends. There are 12 residues in the CDR3. CDR3 amino acids: CASSLAPYGYTF. For the CDR3, the DNA is TGTGCCAGCAGCTTAGCCCCCTATGGCTACACCTTC.

This rearrangement joins TRBV10-1 to TRBJ1-1, with D unclear. Trimming stripped 3 bases from V and 2 bases from J, with 13 bases between. Germline V gene data show CDR1 as WNHNN and CDR2 as SYGVQD (reference sequence). The CDR3 consists of 15 residues. CDR3 amino acids: CASSDHLAGNTEAFF. CDR3 nucleotide sequence: TGCGCCAGCAGTGACCACCTCGCCGGTAACACTGAAGCTTTCTTT.

This rearrangement joins TRBV7-8 to TRBJ2-1; tentatively, D is TRBD2 (6 bases). Trimming took 5 bases from V and 10 from J, leaving 15 bases between them. Germline assignment: CDR1 SGHVS and CDR2 FQNEAQ. This CDR3 is 13 amino acids long. CDR3 residues: CASSIRLGSEQFF. Here the CDR3 DNA reads TGTGCCAGCAGCATCCGACTAGGCTCGGAGCAGTTCTTC.

J is TRBJ2-7 and V is TRBV7-9, with D possibly being TRBD1 (6 bases). V was shortened by 5 bases and J by 3 bases, with 20 bases between the two germline ends. Germline values: CDR1 SEHNR, CDR2 FQNEAQ (reference sequence). The length of the CDR3 is 16 residues. CDR3 bases: TGTGCCAGCAGCCCCCCATTCAGGACAGAACTCTACGAGCAGTACTTC. It specifies CASSPPFRTELYEQYF.

This chain connects TRBV30 to TRBJ2-2; 8 bases align to TRBD2. V shed 1 base and J 6 bases; nucleotides not matched to a gene: 10. The germline V gene has CDR1 GTSNPN and CDR2 SVGIG (reference sequence). This CDR3 region has 16 residues. The CDR3 here is CAWSAPLAGIAGELFF. The CDR3 DNA sequence: TGTGCCTGGAGTGCCCCTTTAGCGGGAATAGCCGGGGAGCTGTTTTTT.

This sequence joins TRBV18 and TRBJ2-1, with 9 bases matching TRBD1. Germline V gene sequence: CDR1 KGHSH, CDR2 LQKENI. The CDR3 extends over 15 amino acids. Losses at the gene ends were 6 bases for V and 5 bases for J; bases not matched to a gene: 8. The chain's CDR3 is CASSRDRANHNEQFF. CDR3 in DNA: TGTGCCAGCTCCCGGGACAGGGCAAACCACAATGAGCAGTTCTTC.

The chain carries TRBV7-8 and TRBJ1-6; D gene ambiguous. Germline-derived CDR1 and CDR2 are SGHVS and FQNEAQ. This CDR3 has 15 amino acids. Deletions cut 5 bases from V and 8 bases from J, with 16 bases between. The CDR3 nucleotides are TGTGCCAGCAGCCGCTTGGACTTGGGAGATTCACCCCTCCACTTT. It encodes CASSRLDLGDSPLHF.

The chain employs TRBV6-5 and TRBJ1-2, with a weak D call TRBD1 (6 bases). This CDR3 contains 13 residues. The germline V and J ends were trimmed by 8 bases and 4 bases, with 14 bases remaining between them. Germline V gene sequence: CDR1 MNHEY, CDR2 SVGAGI. The CDR3 nucleotides are TGTGCCAGCGGACAGAGGATATCCTATGGCTACACCTTC. Translation gives CASGQRISYGYTF.

The chain joins TRBV19 to TRBJ1-6, with TRBD1 as a possible D gene (5 bases). Germline-derived CDR1 and CDR2 are LNHDA and SQIVND (reference sequence). This CDR3 contains 15 residues. V was cut by 2 bases and J by 8 bases, with 13 bases left in between. The CDR3 DNA reads TGTGCCAGTAGTATAAGACAGCGTTTGGATTCACCCCTCCACTTT. Amino acids: CASSIRQRLDSPLHF.

This rearrangement joins TRBV28 to TRBJ1-6; 8 bases map to TRBD1. From germline, CDR1 is MDHEN and CDR2 SYDVKM. Germline trimming cut 8 bases from V and 10 bases from J; bases unmatched to any gene: 10. CDR3 length: 14 amino acids. The CDR3 here is CASGLQGVKSPLHF. In DNA, the CDR3 is TGTGCCAGCGGACTACAGGGGGTGAAGTCACCCCTCCACTTT. Drawing the rest from reference TRBV28 and TRBJ1-6, the complete variable domain is DVKVTQSSRYLVKRTGEKVFLECVQDMDHENMFWYRQDPGLGLRLIYFSYDVKMKEKGDIPEGYSVSREKKERFSLILESASTNQTSMYLCASGLQGVKSPLHFGNGTRLTVT.

The chain employs TRBV27 and TRBJ2-1; 8 bases match TRBD1. Germline CDR1 MNHEY, CDR2 SMNVEV (reference sequence). V lost 1 base to trimming and J lost 4 bases; unmatched junction nucleotides: 3. There are 15 residues in the CDR3. The CDR3 reads CASSLWGTGYNEQFF. In DNA form, the CDR3 reads TGTGCCAGCAGTTTATGGGGGACAGGTTACAATGAGCAGTTCTTC.

The chain carries TRBV9 and TRBJ1-4, with D possibly being TRBD1 (6 bases). Germline CDR1 reads SGDLS; CDR2 reads YYNGEE. V was pared by 3 bases and J by 4 bases, with 19 bases between. The CDR3 totals 17 residues. The CDR3 reads CASSESQGRLGNEKLFF. The CDR3 DNA sequence: TGTGCCAGCAGCGAAAGCCAGGGGCGCTTAGGTAATGAAAAACTGTTTTTT. Complete variable domain (other parts from reference TRBV9 and TRBJ1-4): DSGVTQTPKHLITATGQRVTLRCSPRSGDLSVYWYQQSLDQGLQFLIQYYNGEERAKGNILERFSAQQFPDLHSELNLSSLELGDSALYFCASSESQGRLGNEKLFFGSGTQLSVL.

The rearrangement uses TRBV19 and TRBJ1-2; TRBD1 might be the D (5 bases). The CDR3 is 13 residues long. CDR1 and CDR2 from the germline V gene are LNHDA and SQIVND (reference sequence). Trimming left V 5 bases short and J 3 bases short, with 10 bases between. This chain's CDR3 is CASSQSGHYGYTF. CDR3 DNA: TGTGCCAGTAGTCAATCAGGGCACTATGGCTACACCTTC.

This clone came up once. The genes are TRBV5-1 and TRBJ2-1; D is perhaps TRBD1 (6 bases). Germline V lookup: CDR1 SGHRS, CDR2 YFSETQ. V lost 7 bases to trimming and J lost 0 bases, with 14 bases between them. The CDR3 loop spans 15 amino acids. The CDR3 here is CASGNQGSSYNEQFF. In DNA, the CDR3 is TGCGCCAGCGGGAACCAGGGGAGCTCCTACAATGAGCAGTTCTTC.

This clone has just one count. V is TRBV6-5 and J is TRBJ2-4; 8 bases fit TRBD1. With 4 bases clipped from V and 3 bases from J, the junction kept 5 bases outside the gene matches. The germline V gene has CDR1 MNHEY and CDR2 SVGAGI. This CDR3 region has 15 residues. The CDR3, as DNA: TGTGCCAGCAGTTCTGGACAGGGTGGCAAAAACATTCAGTACTTC. Its translation: CASSSGQGGKNIQYF.

This sequence joins TRBV14 and TRBJ2-2, with D unresolved. This CDR3 is built from 13 residues. Trimming cost V 8 bases and J 7 bases, with 14 bases left between them. Germline-derived CDR1 and CDR2 are SGHDN and FVKESK. For the CDR3, the DNA is TGTGCCAGCGGTCGGGCCGTGGGCGGGGAGCTGTTTTTT. Its translation: CASGRAVGGELFF.

The chain carries TRBV30 and TRBJ1-6, with a possible D match to TRBD1 (6 bases). CDR3 length: 16 residues. Germline CDR1 reads GTSNPN; CDR2 reads SVGIG (reference sequence). Trimming removed 1 base from V and 0 bases from J, with 10 bases in between. This chain's CDR3 is CAWSGQGTSYNSPLHF. The CDR3, as DNA: TGTGCCTGGAGTGGTCAGGGGACCTCCTATAATTCACCCCTCCACTTT. The full variable domain, its missing parts supplied by reference TRBV30 and TRBJ1-6, is SQTIHQWPATLVQPVGSPLSLECTVEGTSNPNLYWYRQAAGRGLQLLFYSVGIGQISSEVPQNLSASRPQDRQFILSSKKLLLSDSGFYLCAWSGQGTSYNSPLHFGNGTRLTVT.

The table lists this clone with a count of one. The chain links TRBV6-4 to TRBJ2-1; 9 nucleotides align to TRBD1. The CDR3 runs 15 residues. Germline-derived CDR1 and CDR2 are MRHNA and SNTAGT. Unmatched junction bases numbered 7, after V lost 4 bases and J lost 6 bases. The CDR3 region is CASSVGTGSPNEQFF. The CDR3, as DNA: TGTGCCAGCAGTGTAGGGACAGGGTCTCCCAATGAGCAGTTCTTC.

The chain recombines TRBV28 with TRBJ2-2; D tentatively fits TRBD1 or TRBD2 (5 bases each). V lost 2 bases and J lost 7, with 17 bases in between. The CDR3 consists of 16 residues. Germline V CDR1 and CDR2: MDHEN, SYDVKM. The CDR3 region is CASSLGSGLGLGELFF. As DNA, the CDR3 is TGTGCCAGCAGTTTAGGGTCAGGGTTAGGACTCGGGGAGCTGTTTTTT.